This T cell receptor (beta chain) was retrieved from a study of shared clonotypes between healthy human individuals. The data were produced by immunoSEQ multiplex PCR, yet TCRdb's version contains in-frame clones alone and is incomplete. The sample shows about 980,000 clones, around 80% of them seen only once. Researchers partitioned CD4+ cells into CD45RA+ naive and CD45RA-negative memory subsets. The TCR originated in a man between 18 and 29 years old in good health. The source material was memory CD4+ T cells sorted from blood. Sample subset: CD45RA-negative fraction.

CDR3 sequence: CASSLPGGDYGYTF. For the CDR3, the DNA is TGCGCCAGCAGCTTGCCCGGAGGGGACTATGGCTACACCTTC. V is TRBV5-1 and J is TRBJ1-2, with D perhaps matching TRBD1 (5 bases). V was cut by 1 base and J by 3 bases, with 10 bases left in between. The CDR3 is made up of 14 amino acids. CDR1 is SGHRS, CDR2 YFSETQ, per germline.